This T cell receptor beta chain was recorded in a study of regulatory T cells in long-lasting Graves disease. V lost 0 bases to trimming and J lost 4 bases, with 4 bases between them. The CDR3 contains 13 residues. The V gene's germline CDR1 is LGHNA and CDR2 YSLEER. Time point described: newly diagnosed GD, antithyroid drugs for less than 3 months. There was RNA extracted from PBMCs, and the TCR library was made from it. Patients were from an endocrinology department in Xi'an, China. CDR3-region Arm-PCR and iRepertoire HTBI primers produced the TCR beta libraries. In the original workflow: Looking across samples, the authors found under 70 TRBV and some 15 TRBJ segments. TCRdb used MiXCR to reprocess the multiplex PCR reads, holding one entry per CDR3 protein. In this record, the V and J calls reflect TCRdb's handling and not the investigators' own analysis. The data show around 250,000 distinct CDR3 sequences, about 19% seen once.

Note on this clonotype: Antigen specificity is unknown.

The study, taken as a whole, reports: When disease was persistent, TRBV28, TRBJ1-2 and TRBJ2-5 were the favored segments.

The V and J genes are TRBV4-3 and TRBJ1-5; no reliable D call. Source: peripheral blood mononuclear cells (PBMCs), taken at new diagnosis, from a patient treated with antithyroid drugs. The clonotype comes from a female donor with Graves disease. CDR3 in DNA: TGCGCCAGCAGCCAAGAAAAAAATCAGCCCCAGCATTTT. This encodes CASSQEKNQPQHF.